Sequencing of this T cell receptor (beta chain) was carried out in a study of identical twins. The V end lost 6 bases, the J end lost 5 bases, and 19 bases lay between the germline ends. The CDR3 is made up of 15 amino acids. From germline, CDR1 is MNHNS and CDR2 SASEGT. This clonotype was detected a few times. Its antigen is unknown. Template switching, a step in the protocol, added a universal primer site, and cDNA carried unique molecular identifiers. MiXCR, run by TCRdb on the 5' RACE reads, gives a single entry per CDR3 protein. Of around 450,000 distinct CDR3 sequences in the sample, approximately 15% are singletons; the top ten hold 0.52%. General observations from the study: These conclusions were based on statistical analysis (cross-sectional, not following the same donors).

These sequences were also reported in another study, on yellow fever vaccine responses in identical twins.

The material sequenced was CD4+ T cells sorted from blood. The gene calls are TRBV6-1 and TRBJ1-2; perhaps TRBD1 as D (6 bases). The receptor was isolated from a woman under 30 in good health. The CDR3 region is CASRVDRNSNYGYTF. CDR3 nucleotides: TGTGCCAGCAGGGTAGACAGGAATTCAAATTATGGCTACACCTTC.